These T cell receptor beta chains were read from a single sample in a study of beta chain features in type 1 diabetes. Only in-frame clones appear in the TCRdb table, and some are missing; sequencing was by immunoSEQ multiplex PCR. Of about 620,000 clones detected, about 16% appear once; the ten largest clones hold 0.09% to 0.095%. Sequencing input: naive CD4+ T cells from blood. The receptor source for this set is a man between 18 and 35 years old in good health. Both conserved end residues are trimmed from each CDR3. Fields, in order: V gene, D gene, CDR3 protein. A D gene is named only where the DNA matches it firmly.

>TRBV4-2|-
ASSPWGNTEAF
>TRBV4-1|-
ASSRVDEQF
>TRBV28|-
ASSPRQFSGANVLT
>TRBV11-2|TRBD2
ASNPRGGWETQY
>TRBV10-3|TRBD1
AIRGQGWGDYGYT
>TRBV7-9|-
ASSSGTSYEQY
>TRBV10-3|TRBD1
AILGQGGDNEQF
>TRBV7-2|-
ASSSIKQF
>TRBV5-4|TRBD1
ASSPGQGSYGYT
>TRBV4-3|-
ASSQTGRSYYGYT